This T cell receptor beta chain came from a study of CD8 T cells in ankylosing spondylitis. TCRdb itself ran the 5' RACE reads through MiXCR, one entry per CDR3 protein. The data hold approximately 500,000 distinct CDR3 sequences, with about 13% observed a single time. Looked up from germline, CDR1 is KGHSH and CDR2 is LQKENI. CDR3 length: 15 amino acids. The ends were cut back, 5 bases at V and 0 bases at J, with 11 bases in the middle. This clonotype was counted ten times or more. Its antigen is unknown. Notes on the study in general: Disease-linked clones were CD8+ and relatively rare in peripheral blood. Existing reports had already noted some motif variants in reactive arthritis synovial fluid and blood. Significant enrichment of disease-linked clones was reported in matched ankylosing spondylitis synovial fluid. A motif in TCR beta, a set of about 8 highly homologous variants, appeared characteristic of ankylosing spondylitis blood.

The sequencing input was blood, either unsorted or a sorted T cell fraction (not recorded which). The genes are TRBV18 and TRBJ2-1; possibly TRBD1 for D (5 bases). The TCR was taken from a male donor with ankylosing spondylitis. This CDR3 is CASSAGHSSYNEQFF. CDR3 nucleotide sequence: TGTGCCAGCTCAGCCGGACACAGCTCCTACAATGAGCAGTTCTTC. Looking up the rest from reference TRBV18 and TRBJ2-1 gives the full variable domain: NAGVMQNPRHLVRRRGQEARLRCSPMKGHSHVYWYRQLPEEGLKFMVYLQKENIIDESGMPKERFSAEFPKEGPSILRIQQVVRGDSAAYFCASSAGHSSYNEQFFGPGTRLTVL.